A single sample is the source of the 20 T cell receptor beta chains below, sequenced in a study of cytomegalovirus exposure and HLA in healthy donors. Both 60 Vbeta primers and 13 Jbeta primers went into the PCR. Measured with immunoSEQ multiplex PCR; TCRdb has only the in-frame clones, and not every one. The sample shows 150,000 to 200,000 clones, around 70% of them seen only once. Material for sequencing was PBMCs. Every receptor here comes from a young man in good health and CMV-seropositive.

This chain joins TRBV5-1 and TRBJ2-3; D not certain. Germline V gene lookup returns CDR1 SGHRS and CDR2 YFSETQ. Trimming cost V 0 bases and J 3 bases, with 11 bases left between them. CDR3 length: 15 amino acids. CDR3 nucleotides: TGCGCCAGCAGCTTGGAGGCTAGTGAGACAGATACGCAGTATTTT. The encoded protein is CASSLEASETDTQYF.

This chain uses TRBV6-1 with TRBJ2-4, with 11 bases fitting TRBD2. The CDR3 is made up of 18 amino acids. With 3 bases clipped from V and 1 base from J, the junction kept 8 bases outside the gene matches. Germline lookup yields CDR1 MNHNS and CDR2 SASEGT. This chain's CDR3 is CASSDRISGGAAKNIQYF. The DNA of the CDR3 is TGTGCCAGCAGTGATCGGATTAGCGGGGGGGCCGCCAAAAACATTCAGTACTTC.

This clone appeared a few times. Here the CDR3 reads CASSPDRLSSYEQYV. DNA for the CDR3: TGTGCCAGCAGTCCTGACAGGTTAAGCTCCTACGAGCAGTACGTC. The chain is built from TRBV6-6 and TRBJ2-7, with a possible D match to TRBD1 (6 bases). V lost 5 bases and J lost 0, with 14 bases in between. The CDR3 consists of 15 residues. Germline V CDR1 and CDR2: MNHNY, SVGAGI (reference sequence).

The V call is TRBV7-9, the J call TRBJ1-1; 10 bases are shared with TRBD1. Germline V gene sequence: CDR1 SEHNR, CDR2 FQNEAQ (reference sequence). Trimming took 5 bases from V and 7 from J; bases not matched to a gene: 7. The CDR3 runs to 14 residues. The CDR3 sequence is CASSPRTGGREAFF. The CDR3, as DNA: TGTGCCAGCAGCCCGAGGACAGGGGGTCGTGAAGCTTTCTTT.

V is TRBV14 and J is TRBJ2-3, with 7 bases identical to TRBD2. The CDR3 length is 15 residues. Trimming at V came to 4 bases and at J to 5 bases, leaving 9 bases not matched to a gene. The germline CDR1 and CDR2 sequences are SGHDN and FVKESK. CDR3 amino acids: CASSPLAGQKDTQYF. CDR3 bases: TGTGCCAGCAGCCCATTAGCGGGTCAGAAAGATACGCAGTATTTT.

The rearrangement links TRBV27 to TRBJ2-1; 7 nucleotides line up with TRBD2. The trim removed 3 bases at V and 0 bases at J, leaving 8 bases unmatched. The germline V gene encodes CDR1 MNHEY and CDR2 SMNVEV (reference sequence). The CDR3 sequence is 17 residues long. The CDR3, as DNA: TGTGCCAGCAGTTTCCGTCAGACTAGCTACTCCTACAATGAGCAGTTCTTC. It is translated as CASSFRQTSYSYNEQFF.

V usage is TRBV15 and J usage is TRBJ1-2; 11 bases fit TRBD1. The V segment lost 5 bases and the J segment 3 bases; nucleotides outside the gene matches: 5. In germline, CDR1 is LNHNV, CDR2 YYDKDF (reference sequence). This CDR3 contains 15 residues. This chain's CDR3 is CATSGDRGKDYGYTF. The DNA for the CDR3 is TGTGCCACCAGCGGGGACAGGGGGAAGGACTATGGCTACACCTTC.

The CDR3 sequence is CSVFFSGERAFF. Here the CDR3 DNA reads TGCAGCGTTTTCTTCTCAGGGGAGAGAGCTTTCTTT. The chain is built from TRBV29-1 and TRBJ1-1; maybe TRBD1 (6 bases). CDR3 length: 12 residues. Trimming stripped 5 bases from V and 10 bases from J, with 17 bases between. The V gene's germline CDR1 is SQVTM and CDR2 ANQGSEA. Combining the CDR3 with reference TRBV29-1 and TRBJ1-1 gives the whole variable domain SAVISQKPSRDICQRGTSLTIQCQVDSQVTMMFWYRQQPGQSLTLIATANQGSEATYESGFVIDKFPISRPNLTFSTLTVSNMSPEDSSIYLCSVFFSGERAFFGQGTRLTVV.

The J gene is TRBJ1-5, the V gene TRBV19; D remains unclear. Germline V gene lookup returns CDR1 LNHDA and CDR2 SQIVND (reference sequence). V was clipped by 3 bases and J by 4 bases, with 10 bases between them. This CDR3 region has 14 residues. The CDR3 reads CASSIEKKNQPQHF. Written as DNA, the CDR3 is TGTGCCAGTAGTATCGAGAAGAAGAATCAGCCCCAGCATTTT.

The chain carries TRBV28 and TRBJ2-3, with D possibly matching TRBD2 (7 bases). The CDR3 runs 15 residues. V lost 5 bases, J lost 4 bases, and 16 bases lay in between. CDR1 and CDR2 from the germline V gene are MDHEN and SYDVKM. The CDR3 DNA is TGTGCCAGCAGTCCCCATGGGGGGGCATCAGATACGCAGTATTTT. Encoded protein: CASSPHGGASDTQYF. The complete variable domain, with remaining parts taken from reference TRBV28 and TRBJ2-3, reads DVKVTQSSRYLVKRTGEKVFLECVQDMDHENMFWYRQDPGLGLRLIYFSYDVKMKEKGDIPEGYSVSREKKERFSLILESASTNQTSMYLCASSPHGGASDTQYFGPGTRLTVL.

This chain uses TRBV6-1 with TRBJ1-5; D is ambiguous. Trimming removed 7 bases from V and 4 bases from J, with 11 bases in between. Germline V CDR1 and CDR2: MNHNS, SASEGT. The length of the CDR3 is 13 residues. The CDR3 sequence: CASILTGNQPQHF. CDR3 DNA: TGTGCCAGCATACTAACGGGTAATCAGCCCCAGCATTTT.

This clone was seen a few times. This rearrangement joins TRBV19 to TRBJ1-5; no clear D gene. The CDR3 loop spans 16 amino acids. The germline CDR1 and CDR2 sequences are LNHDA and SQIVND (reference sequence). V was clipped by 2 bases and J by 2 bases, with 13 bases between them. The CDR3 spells CASSITGLRGNQPQHF. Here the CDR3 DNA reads TGTGCCAGTAGTATAACCGGCCTGAGGGGCAATCAGCCCCAGCATTTT. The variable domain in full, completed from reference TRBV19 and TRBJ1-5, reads DGGITQSPKYLFRKEGQNVTLSCEQNLNHDAMYWYRQDPGQGLRLIYYSQIVNDFQKGDIAEGYSVSREKKESFPLTVTSAQKNPTAFYLCASSITGLRGNQPQHFGDGTRLSIL.

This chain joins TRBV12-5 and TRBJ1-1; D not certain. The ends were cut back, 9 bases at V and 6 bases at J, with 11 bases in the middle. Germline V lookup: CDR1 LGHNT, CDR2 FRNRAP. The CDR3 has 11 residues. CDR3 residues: CASREISEAFF. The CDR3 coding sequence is TGTGCTAGCCGGGAAATCTCTGAAGCTTTCTTT.

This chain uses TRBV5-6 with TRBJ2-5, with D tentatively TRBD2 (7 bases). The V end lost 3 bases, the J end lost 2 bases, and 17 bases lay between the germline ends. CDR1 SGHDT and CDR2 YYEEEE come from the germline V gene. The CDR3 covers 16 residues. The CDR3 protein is CASSWDRGAVQETQYF. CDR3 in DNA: TGTGCCAGCAGCTGGGACCGGGGGGCGGTGCAAGAGACCCAGTACTTC.

CDR3 residues: CASSPRGGFNEKLFF. CDR3 DNA sequence: TGTGCCAGCAGCCCCCGGGGAGGTTTTAATGAAAAACTGTTTTTT. This sequence joins TRBV7-8 and TRBJ1-4; no firm D call. The CDR3 length is 15 residues. V lost 5 bases to trimming and J lost 4 bases, with 14 bases between them. Germline CDR1 is SGHVS and CDR2 is FQNEAQ.

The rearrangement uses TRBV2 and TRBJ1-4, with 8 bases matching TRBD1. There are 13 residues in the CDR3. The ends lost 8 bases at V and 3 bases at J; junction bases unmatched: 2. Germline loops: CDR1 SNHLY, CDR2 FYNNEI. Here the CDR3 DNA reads TGTGCCAGCCGACAGGGGTCTAATGAAAAACTGTTTTTT. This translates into CASRQGSNEKLFF. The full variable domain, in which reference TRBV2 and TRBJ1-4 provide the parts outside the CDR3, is EPEVTQTPSHQVTQMGQEVILRCVPISNHLYFYWYRQILGQKVEFLVSFYNNEISEKSEIFDDQFSVERPDGSNFTLKIRSTKLEDSAMYFCASRQGSNEKLFFGSGTQLSVL.

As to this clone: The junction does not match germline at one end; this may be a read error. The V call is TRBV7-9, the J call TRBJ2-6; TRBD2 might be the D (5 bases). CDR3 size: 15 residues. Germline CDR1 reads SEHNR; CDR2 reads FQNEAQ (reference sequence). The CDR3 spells CASSLAASGANVLTF. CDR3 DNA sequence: TGTGCCAGCAGCCTAGCAGCCTCTGGGGCCAACGTCCTGACTTTC.

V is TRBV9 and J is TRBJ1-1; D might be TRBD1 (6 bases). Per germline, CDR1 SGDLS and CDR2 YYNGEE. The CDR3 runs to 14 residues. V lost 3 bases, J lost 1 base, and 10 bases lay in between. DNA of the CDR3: TGTGCCAGCAGCGCAACGGACAGGAACACTGAAGCTTTCTTT. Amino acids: CASSATDRNTEAFF.

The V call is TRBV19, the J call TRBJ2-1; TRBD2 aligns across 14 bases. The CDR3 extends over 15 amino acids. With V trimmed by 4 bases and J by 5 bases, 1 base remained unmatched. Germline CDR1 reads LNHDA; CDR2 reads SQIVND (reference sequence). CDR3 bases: TGTGCCAGTAGTAAGGGACTAGCGGGAGACAATGAGCAGTTCTTC. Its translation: CASSKGLAGDNEQFF.

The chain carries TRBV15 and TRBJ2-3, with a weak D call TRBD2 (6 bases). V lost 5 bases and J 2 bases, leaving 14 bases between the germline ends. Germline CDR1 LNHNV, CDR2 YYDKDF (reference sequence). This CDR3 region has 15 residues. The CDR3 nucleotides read TGTGCCACCAGCCCGGGACTTGATCCCACAGATACGCAGTATTTT. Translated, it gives CATSPGLDPTDTQYF.